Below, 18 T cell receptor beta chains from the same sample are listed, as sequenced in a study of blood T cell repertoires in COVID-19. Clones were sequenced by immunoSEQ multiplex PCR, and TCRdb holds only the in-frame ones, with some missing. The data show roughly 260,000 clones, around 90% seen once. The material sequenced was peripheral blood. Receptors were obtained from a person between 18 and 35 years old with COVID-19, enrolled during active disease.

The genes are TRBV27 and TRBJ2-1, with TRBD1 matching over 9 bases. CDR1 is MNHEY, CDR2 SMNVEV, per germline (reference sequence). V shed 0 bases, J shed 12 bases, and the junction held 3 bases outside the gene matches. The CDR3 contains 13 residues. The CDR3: CASSLSGQGGQFF. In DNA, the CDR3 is TGTGCCAGCAGTTTATCGGGACAGGGAGGGCAGTTCTTC.

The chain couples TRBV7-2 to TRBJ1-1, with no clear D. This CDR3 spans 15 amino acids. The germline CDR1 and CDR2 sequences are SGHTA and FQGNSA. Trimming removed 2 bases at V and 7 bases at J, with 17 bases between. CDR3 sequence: CASSLSAARRSEAFF. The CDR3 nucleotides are TGTGCCAGCAGCTTATCCGCGGCTCGGCGGAGTGAAGCTTTCTTT. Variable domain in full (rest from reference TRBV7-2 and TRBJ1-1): GAGVSQSPSNKVTEKGKDVELRCDPISGHTALYWYRQSLGQGLEFLIYFQGNSAPDKSGLPSDRFSAERTGGSVSTLTIQRTQQEDSAVYLCASSLSAARRSEAFFGQGTRLTVV.

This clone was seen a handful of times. The CDR3 DNA reads as TGCAGCCCTAGACAGATGAACACTGAAGCTTTCTTT. Translation gives CSPRQMNTEAFF. The chain joins TRBV29-1 to TRBJ1-1; the D gene is possibly TRBD1 (5 bases). Germline V CDR1 and CDR2: SQVTM, ANQGSEA. The CDR3 is 12 amino acids. Trimming took off 8 bases at V and 0 bases at J, with 10 bases between the two ends.

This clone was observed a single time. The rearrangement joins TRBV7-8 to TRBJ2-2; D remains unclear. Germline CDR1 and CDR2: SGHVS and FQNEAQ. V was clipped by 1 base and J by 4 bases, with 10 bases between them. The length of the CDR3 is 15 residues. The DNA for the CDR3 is TGTGCCAGCAGCTTAGGGCTAGTGAGCACCGGGGAGCTGTTTTTT. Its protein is CASSLGLVSTGELFF. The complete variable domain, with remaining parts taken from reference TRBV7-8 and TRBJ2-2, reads GAGVSQSPRYKVAKRGQDVALRCDPISGHVSLFWYQQALGQGPEFLTYFQNEAQLDKSGLPSDRFFAERPEGSVSTLKIQRTQQEDSAVYLCASSLGLVSTGELFFGEGSRLTVL.

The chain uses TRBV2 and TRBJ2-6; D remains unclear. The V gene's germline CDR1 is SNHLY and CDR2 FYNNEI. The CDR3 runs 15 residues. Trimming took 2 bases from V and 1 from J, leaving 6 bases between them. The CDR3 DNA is TGTGCCAGCAGTGAACAACGGTCTGGGGCCAACGTCCTGACTTTC. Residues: CASSEQRSGANVLTF. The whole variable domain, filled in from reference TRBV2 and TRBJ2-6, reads EPEVTQTPSHQVTQMGQEVILRCVPISNHLYFYWYRQILGQKVEFLVSFYNNEISEKSEIFDDQFSVERPDGSNFTLKIRSTKLEDSAMYFCASSEQRSGANVLTFGAGSRLTVL.

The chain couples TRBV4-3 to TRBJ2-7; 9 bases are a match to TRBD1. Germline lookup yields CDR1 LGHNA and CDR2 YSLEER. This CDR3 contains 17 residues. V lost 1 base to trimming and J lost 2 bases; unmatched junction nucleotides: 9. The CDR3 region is CASSQAGAGQGTYEQYF. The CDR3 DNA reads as TGCGCCAGCAGCCAAGCTGGAGCGGGACAGGGAACCTACGAGCAGTACTTC.

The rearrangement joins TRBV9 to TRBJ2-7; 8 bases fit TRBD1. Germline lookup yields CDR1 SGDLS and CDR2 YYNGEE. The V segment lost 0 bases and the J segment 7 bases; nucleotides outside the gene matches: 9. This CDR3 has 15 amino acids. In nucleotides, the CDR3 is TGTGCCAGCAGCGTAGGGTCAGGGGGCTTAGGAGAGCAGTACTTC. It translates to CASSVGSGGLGEQYF.

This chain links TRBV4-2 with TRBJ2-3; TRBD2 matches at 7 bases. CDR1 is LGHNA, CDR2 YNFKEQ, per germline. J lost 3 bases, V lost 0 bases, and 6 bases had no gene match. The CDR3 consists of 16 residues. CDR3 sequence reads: CASSQDPLAPTDTQYF. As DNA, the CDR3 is TGTGCCAGCAGCCAAGATCCACTAGCGCCGACAGATACGCAGTATTTT.

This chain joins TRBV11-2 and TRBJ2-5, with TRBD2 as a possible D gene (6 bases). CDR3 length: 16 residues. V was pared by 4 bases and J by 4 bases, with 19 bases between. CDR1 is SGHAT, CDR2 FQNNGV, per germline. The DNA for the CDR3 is TGTGCCAGCAGCTCCGGGACTCAGGCCCGAGGAGAGACCCAGTACTTC. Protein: CASSSGTQARGETQYF.

The CDR3 DNA reads TGTGCCAGCGACATTGGGACAGGTTCGTCTGAGTACTTC. Amino acid sequence: CASDIGTGSSEYF. The chain combines TRBV2 with TRBJ2-7; 8 nucleotides match TRBD1. The CDR3 has 13 amino acids. V lost 8 bases and J lost 11; bases outside the gene matches: 14. Germline CDR1 and CDR2: SNHLY and FYNNEI.

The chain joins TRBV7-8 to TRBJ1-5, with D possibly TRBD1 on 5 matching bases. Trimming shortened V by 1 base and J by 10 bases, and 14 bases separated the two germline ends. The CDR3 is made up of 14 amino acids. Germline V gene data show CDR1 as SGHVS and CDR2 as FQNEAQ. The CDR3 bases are TGTGCCAGCAGCTTAGGTGGGGCAATTCAACCCCAGCATTTT. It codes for CASSLGGAIQPQHF.

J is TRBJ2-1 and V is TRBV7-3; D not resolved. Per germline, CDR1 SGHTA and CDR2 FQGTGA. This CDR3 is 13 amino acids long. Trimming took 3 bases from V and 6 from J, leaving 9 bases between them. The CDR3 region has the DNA TGTGCCAGCAGCTTGAACGGGTTCAATGAGCAGTTCTTC. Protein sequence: CASSLNGFNEQFF.

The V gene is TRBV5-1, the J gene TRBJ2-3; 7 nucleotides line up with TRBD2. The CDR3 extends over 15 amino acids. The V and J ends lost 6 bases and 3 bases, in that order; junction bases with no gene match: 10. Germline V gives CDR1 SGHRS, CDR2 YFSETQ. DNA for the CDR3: TGCGCCAGCACACACACGGGAGGAACTACAGATACGCAGTATTTT. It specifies CASTHTGGTTDTQYF.

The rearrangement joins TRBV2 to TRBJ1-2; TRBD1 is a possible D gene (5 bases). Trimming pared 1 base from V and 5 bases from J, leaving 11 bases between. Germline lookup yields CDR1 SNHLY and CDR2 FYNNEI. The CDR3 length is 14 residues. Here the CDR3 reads CASSEGQGLYGYTF. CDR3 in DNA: TGTGCCAGCAGTGAAGGTCAGGGACTATATGGCTACACCTTC.

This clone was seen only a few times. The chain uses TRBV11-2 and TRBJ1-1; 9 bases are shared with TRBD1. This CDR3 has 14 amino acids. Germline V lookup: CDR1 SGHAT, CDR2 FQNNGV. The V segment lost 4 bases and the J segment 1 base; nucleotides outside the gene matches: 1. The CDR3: CASSWGQGNTEAFF. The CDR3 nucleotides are TGTGCCAGCAGCTGGGGACAGGGGAACACTGAAGCTTTCTTT.

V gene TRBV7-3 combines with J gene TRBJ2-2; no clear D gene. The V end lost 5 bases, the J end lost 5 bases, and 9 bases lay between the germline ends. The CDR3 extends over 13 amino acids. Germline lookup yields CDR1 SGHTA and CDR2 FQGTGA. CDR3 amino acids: CASSPVYTGELFF. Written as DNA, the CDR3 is TGTGCCAGCAGCCCCGTCTATACCGGGGAGCTGTTTTTT. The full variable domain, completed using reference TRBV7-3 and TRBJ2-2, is GAGVSQTPSNKVTEKGKYVELRCDPISGHTALYWYRQSLGQGPEFLIYFQGTGAADDSGLPNDRFFAVRPEGSVSTLKIQRTERGDSAVYLCASSPVYTGELFFGEGSRLTVL.

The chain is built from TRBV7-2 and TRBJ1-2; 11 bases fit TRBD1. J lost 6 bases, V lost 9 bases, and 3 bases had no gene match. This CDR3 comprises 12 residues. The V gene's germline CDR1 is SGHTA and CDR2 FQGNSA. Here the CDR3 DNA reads TGTGCCAGTGGGACAGGGGGAGATGGCTACACCTTC. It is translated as CASGTGGDGYTF.

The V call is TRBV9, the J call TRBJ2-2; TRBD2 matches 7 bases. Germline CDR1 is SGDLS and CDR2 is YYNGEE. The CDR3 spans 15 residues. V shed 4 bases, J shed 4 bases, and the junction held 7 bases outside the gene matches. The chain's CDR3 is CASSTGTTITGELFF. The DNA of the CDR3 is TGTGCCAGCAGCACTGGGACTACAATCACCGGGGAGCTGTTTTTT.